A single sample is the source of the 23 T cell receptor beta chains below, sequenced in a study of blood T cell repertoires in COVID-19. Using immunoSEQ multiplex PCR, the repertoire was profiled, and TCRdb retains in-frame clones only, with some absent. Among approximately 110,000 clones listed, around 89% were seen once. Sequenced sample: peripheral blood. These receptors were obtained from a woman older than 75 with acute or convalescent COVID-19.

The rearrangement joins TRBV19 to TRBJ1-1, with D perhaps matching TRBD1 (6 bases). This CDR3 is 15 amino acids long. Germline CDR1 and CDR2: LNHDA and SQIVND (reference sequence). Trimming left V 0 bases short and J 3 bases short, with 11 bases between. The chain's CDR3 is CASSIDGQGHTEAFF. CDR3 DNA: TGTGCCAGTAGTATAGATGGCCAGGGGCACACTGAAGCTTTCTTT.

This clone occurred once. The chain combines TRBV2 with TRBJ2-2; D gene unclear. The CDR3 runs to 13 residues. V was shortened by 6 bases and J by 3 bases, with 8 bases between the two germline ends. The germline CDR1 and CDR2 sequences are SNHLY and FYNNEI. The DNA for the CDR3 is TGTGCCAGCAGCGGAGCCTACACCGGGGAGCTGTTTTTT. Encoded protein: CASSGAYTGELFF.

The chain has TRBV4-3 and TRBJ2-7; 9 nucleotides align to TRBD1. The CDR3 runs 15 residues. CDR1 and CDR2 (germline): LGHNA, YSLEER. Germline trimming cut 1 base from V and 3 bases from J; bases unmatched to any gene: 4. CDR3 amino acids: CASSQGPGQGYEQYF. DNA for the CDR3: TGCGCCAGCAGCCAAGGCCCGGGACAGGGCTACGAGCAGTACTTC.

The chain links TRBV27 to TRBJ1-5, with D maybe TRBD1 (5 bases). Germline V gene sequence: CDR1 MNHEY, CDR2 SMNVEV (reference sequence). Deletions cut 4 bases from V and 5 bases from J, with 18 bases between. This CDR3 comprises 16 residues. This chain's CDR3 is CASSSWPQVGDQPQHF. The CDR3 nucleotides read TGTGCCAGCAGTTCCTGGCCACAGGTTGGGGATCAGCCCCAGCATTTT.

This clone was detected only once. This sequence joins TRBV9 and TRBJ2-5; D is possibly TRBD1 (6 bases). V lost 4 bases, J lost 0 bases, and 19 bases lay in between. CDR1 and CDR2 from the germline V gene are SGDLS and YYNGEE. The CDR3 is 17 amino acids. This chain's CDR3 is CASSTYGQGSNQETQYF. The CDR3 region has the DNA TGTGCCAGCAGCACCTATGGCCAGGGGAGCAACCAAGAGACCCAGTACTTC.

This chain uses TRBV11-2 with TRBJ1-1; 7 bases fit TRBD1. V dropped 4 bases and J dropped 3; count of bases not matched to a gene: 8. The CDR3 consists of 15 residues. Germline assignment: CDR1 SGHAT and CDR2 FQNNGV. CDR3 amino acids: CASSSAQGWDTEAFF. In nucleotides, the CDR3 is TGTGCCAGCAGCTCAGCACAGGGGTGGGACACTGAAGCTTTCTTT.

The gene calls are TRBV28 and TRBJ2-5, with 8 bases identical to TRBD1. Germline values: CDR1 MDHEN, CDR2 SYDVKM. V lost 5 bases to trimming and J lost 4 bases; unmatched junction nucleotides: 6. This CDR3 contains 14 residues. The CDR3 DNA reads TGTGCCAGCAGTCACAGGGGGAGAGGAGAGACCCAGTACTTC. Encoded protein: CASSHRGRGETQYF.

The chain carries TRBV11-2 and TRBJ2-3; D is undetermined. Germline CDR1 and CDR2: SGHAT and FQNNGV. The V end was cut by 0 bases, the J end by 2 bases, with 9 bases between. This CDR3 region has 15 residues. CDR3 amino acids: CASSLDQHATDTQYF. CDR3 DNA sequence: TGTGCCAGCAGCTTAGATCAACATGCCACAGATACGCAGTATTTT. The complete variable domain, with remaining parts taken from reference TRBV11-2 and TRBJ2-3, reads EAGVAQSPRYKIIEKRQSVAFWCNPISGHATLYWYQQILGQGPKLLIQFQNNGVVDDSQLPKDRFSAERLKGVDSTLKIQPAKLEDSAVYLCASSLDQHATDTQYFGPGTRLTVL.

Remarks on this clone: This specimen includes other DNA sequences encoding the same CDR3. The chain uses TRBV30 and TRBJ1-2; TRBD1 is a possible D gene (5 bases). The CDR3 contains 13 residues. CDR1 and CDR2 (germline): GTSNPN, SVGIG (reference sequence). The germline V and J ends were trimmed by 0 bases and 5 bases, with 10 bases remaining between them. The CDR3 sequence: CAWSVGGGYGYTF. The CDR3 bases are TGTGCCTGGAGTGTTGGGGGAGGTTATGGCTACACCTTC.

This clone was seen once. This chain uses TRBV5-6 with TRBJ1-4; 10 bases line up with TRBD1. Germline CDR1 and CDR2: SGHDT and YYEEEE. J gave up 8 bases and V 4 bases, and 5 bases lay outside the gene matches. The CDR3 loop spans 14 amino acids. CDR3 protein: CASSTGQGREKLFF. The CDR3 DNA reads TGTGCCAGCAGCACGGGACAGGGGAGAGAAAAACTGTTTTTT.

This clone has a single count. This chain uses TRBV18 with TRBJ1-4; 8 bases are a match to TRBD1. V shed 3 bases and J 5 bases; nucleotides not matched to a gene: 11. The CDR3 is 17 amino acids. Germline V gene data show CDR1 as KGHSH and CDR2 as LQKENI. CDR3 region: CASSPLRQGSPNEKLFF. For the CDR3, the DNA is TGTGCCAGCTCACCTCTTCGACAGGGGAGTCCGAATGAAAAACTGTTTTTT.

CDR3 nucleotides: TGTGCCTGGAGTTGGACAGGGAACACTGAAGCTTTCTTT. This gives the protein CAWSWTGNTEAFF. The rearrangement joins TRBV30 to TRBJ1-1; 7 nucleotides match TRBD1. Germline V lookup: CDR1 GTSNPN, CDR2 SVGIG (reference sequence). The V segment lost 2 bases and the J segment 1 base; nucleotides outside the gene matches: 1. The CDR3 length is 13 residues.

This CDR3 reads CASPRGTAAYEQYF. The CDR3 region has the DNA TGTGCCAGCCCTCGGGGGACAGCAGCCTACGAGCAGTACTTC. This chain joins TRBV27 and TRBJ2-7; D possibly corresponds to TRBD1 (7 bases). The V and J ends lost 8 bases and 2 bases respectively, with 16 bases between them. Germline V CDR1 and CDR2: MNHEY, SMNVEV (reference sequence). CDR3 length: 14 amino acids.

The chain combines TRBV7-2 with TRBJ1-4; TRBD1 matches at 11 bases. Unmatched junction bases numbered 7, after V lost 5 bases and J lost 8 bases. This CDR3 is built from 15 residues. Germline V gene lookup returns CDR1 SGHTA and CDR2 FQGNSA. CDR3 DNA sequence: TGTGCCAGCAGCCCAGGACAGGGGGCATTGGAAAAACTGTTTTTT. It encodes CASSPGQGALEKLFF.

The chain has TRBV9 and TRBJ2-3, with 13 bases aligning to TRBD2. The V and J ends lost 3 bases and 1 base, in that order; junction bases with no gene match: 2. CDR3 length: 16 amino acids. From germline, CDR1 is SGDLS and CDR2 YYNGEE. CDR3 residues: CASSGLAGGGTDTQYF. The CDR3 DNA reads as TGTGCCAGCAGCGGACTAGCGGGGGGCGGCACAGATACGCAGTATTTT.

The chain combines TRBV6-6 with TRBJ1-1; D unresolved. Trimming shortened V by 4 bases and J by 2 bases, and 8 bases separated the two germline ends. The CDR3 is made up of 13 amino acids. Germline V CDR1 and CDR2: MNHNY, SVGAGI (reference sequence). The chain's CDR3 is CASSFSLNTEAFF. CDR3 DNA: TGTGCCAGCAGTTTCTCCCTAAACACTGAAGCTTTCTTT.

The rearrangement links TRBV5-1 to TRBJ1-3; D gene uncertain. V was pared by 0 bases and J by 2 bases, with 9 bases between. CDR3 length equals 15 residues. Looked up from germline, CDR1 is SGHRS and CDR2 is YFSETQ. This chain's CDR3 is CASSLDSFTGNTIYF. The CDR3 DNA sequence: TGCGCCAGCAGCTTGGACTCTTTTACTGGAAACACCATATATTTT.

This chain uses TRBV10-2 with TRBJ1-1, with 9 positions matching TRBD1. Germline V gene data show CDR1 as WSHSY and CDR2 as SAAADI. V gave up 8 bases and J gave up 5 bases; unmatched junction bases: 3. The CDR3 sequence is 12 residues long. DNA of the CDR3: TGCGCCAGCCGCGGGACAGGGACTGAAGCTTTCTTT. This sequence encodes CASRGTGTEAFF.

The chain carries TRBV27 and TRBJ2-2, with 8 bases lining up with TRBD1. The CDR3 runs to 15 residues. Germline CDR1 reads MNHEY; CDR2 reads SMNVEV (reference sequence). J was trimmed by 4 bases and V by 7 bases; bases with no gene match: 8. The CDR3 protein is CASNPQGAPTGELFF. For the CDR3, the DNA is TGTGCCAGCAATCCCCAGGGGGCGCCCACCGGGGAGCTGTTTTTT.

V usage is TRBV28 and J usage is TRBJ2-3; 9 positions agree with TRBD2. Germline V CDR1 and CDR2: MDHEN, SYDVKM. V was clipped by 2 bases and J by 1 base; unmatched bases: 1. The CDR3 runs to 15 residues. DNA for the CDR3: TGTGCCAGCAGTTTAAGACTAGCGGGCACAGATACGCAGTATTTT. Translated: CASSLRLAGTDTQYF.

CDR3 sequence (DNA): TGTGCCAGCAGTGAGCAGGAGAACACCGGGGAGCTGTTTTTT. This codes for CASSEQENTGELFF. The rearrangement links TRBV6-1 to TRBJ2-2; D is ambiguous. The V gene's germline CDR1 is MNHNS and CDR2 SASEGT. The V gene lost 3 bases and the J gene lost 1 base, with 6 bases spanning the gap. The CDR3 runs to 14 residues.

The chain recombines TRBV7-8 with TRBJ1-3; D uncertain. V was pared by 1 base and J by 0 bases, with 7 bases between. CDR1 SGHVS and CDR2 FQNEAQ come from the germline V gene. The CDR3 sequence is 15 residues long. CDR3 bases: TGTGCCAGCAGCTTAGGGTTGCGCTCTGGAAACACCATATATTTT. Its translation is CASSLGLRSGNTIYF.

CDR3 loop: CASSIGVAQGEAFF. CDR3 nucleotides: TGTGCCAGTAGTATAGGTGTCGCACAGGGTGAAGCTTTCTTT. The chain combines TRBV19 with TRBJ1-1, with D perhaps matching TRBD1 (6 bases). With 1 base removed from V and 7 bases from J, the gap between germline ends came to 13 bases. Germline V gene lookup returns CDR1 LNHDA and CDR2 SQIVND (reference sequence). The length of the CDR3 is 14 residues.